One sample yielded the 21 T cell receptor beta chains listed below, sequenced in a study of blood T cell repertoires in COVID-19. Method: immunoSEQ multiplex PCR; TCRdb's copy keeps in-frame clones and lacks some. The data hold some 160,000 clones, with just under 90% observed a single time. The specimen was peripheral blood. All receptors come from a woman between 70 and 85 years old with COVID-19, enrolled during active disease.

CDR3 sequence reads: CARLLWAGRPQAFF. CDR3 sequence (DNA): TGTGCCAGGCTTCTGTGGGCAGGGCGGCCACAAGCTTTCTTT. This rearrangement joins TRBV21-1 to TRBJ1-1; the DNA was not compared with TRBD1, the D call given in the table. TRBV21-1 is described as a pseudogene. The length of the CDR3 is 14 residues.

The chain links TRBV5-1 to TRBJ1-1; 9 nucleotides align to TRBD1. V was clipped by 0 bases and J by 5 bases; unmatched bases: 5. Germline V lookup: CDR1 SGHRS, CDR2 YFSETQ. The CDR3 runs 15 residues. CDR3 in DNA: TGCGCCAGCAGCTTGGTGGGACAGGGTGGAACTGAAGCTTTCTTT. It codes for CASSLVGQGGTEAFF.

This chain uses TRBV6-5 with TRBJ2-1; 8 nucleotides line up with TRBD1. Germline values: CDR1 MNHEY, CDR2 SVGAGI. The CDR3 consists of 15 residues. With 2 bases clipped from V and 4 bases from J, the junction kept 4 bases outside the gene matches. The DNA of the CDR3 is TGTGCCAGCAGTTACCACGGACAGGGATACAATGAGCAGTTCTTC. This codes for CASSYHGQGYNEQFF.

The CDR3 nucleotides read TGTGCCAGCCGATTGTCGGTTCAAAACGCCAATCAGCCCCAGCATTTT. This gives the protein CASRLSVQNANQPQHF. J is TRBJ1-5 and V is TRBV27; D remains ambiguous. This CDR3 region has 16 residues. Germline values: CDR1 MNHEY, CDR2 SMNVEV (reference sequence). Trimming cost V 8 bases and J 3 bases, with 20 bases left between them.

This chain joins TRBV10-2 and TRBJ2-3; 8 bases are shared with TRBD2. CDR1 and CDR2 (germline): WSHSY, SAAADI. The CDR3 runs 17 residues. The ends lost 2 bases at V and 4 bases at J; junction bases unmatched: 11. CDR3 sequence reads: CASSETPRGGLPDTQYF. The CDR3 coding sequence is TGCGCCAGCAGTGAGACCCCCCGGGGGGGCCTCCCAGATACGCAGTATTTT.

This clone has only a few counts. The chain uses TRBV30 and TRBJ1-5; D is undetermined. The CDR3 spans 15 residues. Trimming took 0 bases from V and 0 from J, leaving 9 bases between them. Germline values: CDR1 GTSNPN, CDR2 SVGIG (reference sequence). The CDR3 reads CAWSVMRNSNQPQHF. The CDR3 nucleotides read TGTGCCTGGAGTGTCATGAGGAATAGCAATCAGCCCCAGCATTTT.

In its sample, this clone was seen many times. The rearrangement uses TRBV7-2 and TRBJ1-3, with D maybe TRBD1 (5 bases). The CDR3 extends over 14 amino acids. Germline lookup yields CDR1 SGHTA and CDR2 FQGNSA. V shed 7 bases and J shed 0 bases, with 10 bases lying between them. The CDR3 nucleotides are TGTGCCAGCAAAGGGGCCGTCTCTGGAAACACCATATATTTT. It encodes CASKGAVSGNTIYF.

This chain's CDR3 is CASSLVSGGAETQYF. DNA for the CDR3: TGTGCCAGCAGCTTAGTCAGCGGGGGGGCGGAGACCCAGTACTTC. The chain is built from TRBV7-9 and TRBJ2-5; TRBD2 aligns across 10 bases. The junction had 4 bases not matched to a gene; V was cut back by 1 base and J by 5 bases. Germline V gene sequence: CDR1 SEHNR, CDR2 FQNEAQ (reference sequence). CDR3 length: 15 residues.

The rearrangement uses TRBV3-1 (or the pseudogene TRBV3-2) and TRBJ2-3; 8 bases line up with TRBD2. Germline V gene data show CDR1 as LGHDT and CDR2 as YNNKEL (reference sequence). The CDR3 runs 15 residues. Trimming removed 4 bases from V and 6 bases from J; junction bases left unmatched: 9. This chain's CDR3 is CASSRPSGGADTQYF. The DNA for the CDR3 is TGTGCCAGCAGCCGGCCGTCGGGGGGGGCCGATACGCAGTATTTT.

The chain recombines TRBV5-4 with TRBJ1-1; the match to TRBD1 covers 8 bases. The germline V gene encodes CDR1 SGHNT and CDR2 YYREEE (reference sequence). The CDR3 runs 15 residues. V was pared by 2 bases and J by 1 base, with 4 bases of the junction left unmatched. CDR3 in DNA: TGTGCCAGCAGCTTTCAGGGGGCAAGGAACACTGAAGCTTTCTTT. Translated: CASSFQGARNTEAFF. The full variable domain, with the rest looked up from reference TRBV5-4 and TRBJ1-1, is ETGVTQSPTHLIKTRGQQVTLRCSSQSGHNTVSWYQQALGQGPQFIFQYYREEENGRGNFPPRFSGLQFPNYSSELNVNALELDDSALYLCASSFQGARNTEAFFGQGTRLTVV.

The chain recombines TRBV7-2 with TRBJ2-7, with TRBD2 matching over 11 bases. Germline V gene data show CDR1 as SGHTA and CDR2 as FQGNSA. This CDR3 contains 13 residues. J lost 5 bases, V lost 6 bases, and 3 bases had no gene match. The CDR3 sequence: CASSSGLADEQYF. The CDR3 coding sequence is TGTGCCAGCAGTTCGGGACTAGCGGACGAGCAGTACTTC.

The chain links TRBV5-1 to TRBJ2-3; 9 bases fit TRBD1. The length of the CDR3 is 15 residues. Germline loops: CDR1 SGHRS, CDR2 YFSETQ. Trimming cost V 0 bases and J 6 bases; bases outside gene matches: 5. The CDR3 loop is CASSLVGTGLDTQYF. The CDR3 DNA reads TGCGCCAGCAGCTTGGTCGGGACAGGGCTCGATACGCAGTATTTT.

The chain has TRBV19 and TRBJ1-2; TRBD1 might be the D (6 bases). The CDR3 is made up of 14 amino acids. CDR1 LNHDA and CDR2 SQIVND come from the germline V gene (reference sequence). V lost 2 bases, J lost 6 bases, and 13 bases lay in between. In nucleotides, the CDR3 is TGTGCCAGTAGTATACAGCCAGGGGCCGATGGCTACACCTTC. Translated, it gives CASSIQPGADGYTF. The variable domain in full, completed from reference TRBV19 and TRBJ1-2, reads DGGITQSPKYLFRKEGQNVTLSCEQNLNHDAMYWYRQDPGQGLRLIYYSQIVNDFQKGDIAEGYSVSREKKESFPLTVTSAQKNPTAFYLCASSIQPGADGYTFGSGTRLTVV.

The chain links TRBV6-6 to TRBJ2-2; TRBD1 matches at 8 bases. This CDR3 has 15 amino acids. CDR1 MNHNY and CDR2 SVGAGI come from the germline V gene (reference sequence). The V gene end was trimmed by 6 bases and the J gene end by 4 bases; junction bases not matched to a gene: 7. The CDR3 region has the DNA TGTGCCAGCAGCTCTGGACAGGGTCGCACCGGGGAGCTGTTTTTT. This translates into CASSSGQGRTGELFF.

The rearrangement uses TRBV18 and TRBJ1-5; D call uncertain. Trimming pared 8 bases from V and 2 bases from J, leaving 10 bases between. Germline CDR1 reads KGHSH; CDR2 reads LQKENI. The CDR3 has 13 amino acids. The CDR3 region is CASTSGGNQPQHF. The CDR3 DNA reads TGTGCCAGCACGAGCGGGGGCAATCAGCCCCAGCATTTT.

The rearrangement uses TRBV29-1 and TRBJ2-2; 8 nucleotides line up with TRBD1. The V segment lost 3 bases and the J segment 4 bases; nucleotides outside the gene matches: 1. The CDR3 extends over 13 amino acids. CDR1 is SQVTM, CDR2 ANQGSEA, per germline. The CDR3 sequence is CSVDRGLTGELFF. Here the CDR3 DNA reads TGCAGCGTTGACAGGGGGCTCACCGGGGAGCTGTTTTTT.

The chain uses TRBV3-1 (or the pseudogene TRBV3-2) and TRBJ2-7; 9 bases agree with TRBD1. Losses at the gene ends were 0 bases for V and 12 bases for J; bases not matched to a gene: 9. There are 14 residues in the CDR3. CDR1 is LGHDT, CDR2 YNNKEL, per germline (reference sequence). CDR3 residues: CASSQEGFGTGLYF. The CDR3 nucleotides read TGTGCCAGCAGCCAAGAGGGCTTCGGGACAGGGCTGTACTTC.

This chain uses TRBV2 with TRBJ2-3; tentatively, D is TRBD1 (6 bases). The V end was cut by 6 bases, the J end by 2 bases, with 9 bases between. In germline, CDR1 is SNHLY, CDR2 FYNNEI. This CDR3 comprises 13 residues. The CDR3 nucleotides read TGTGCCAGCAGAACAGGGCCCACAGATACGCAGTATTTT. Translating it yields CASRTGPTDTQYF.

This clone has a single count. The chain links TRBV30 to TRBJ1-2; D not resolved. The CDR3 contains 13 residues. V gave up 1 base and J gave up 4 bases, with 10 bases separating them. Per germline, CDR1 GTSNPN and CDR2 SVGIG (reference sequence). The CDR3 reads CAWSGSGGYGYTF. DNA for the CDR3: TGTGCCTGGAGTGGATCGGGAGGCTATGGCTACACCTTC.

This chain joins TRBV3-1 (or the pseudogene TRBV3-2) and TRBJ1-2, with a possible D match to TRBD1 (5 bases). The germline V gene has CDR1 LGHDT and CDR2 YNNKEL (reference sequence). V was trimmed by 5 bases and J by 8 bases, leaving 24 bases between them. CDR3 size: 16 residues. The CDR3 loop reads CASSAQDTAGPGGYTF. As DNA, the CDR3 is TGTGCCAGCAGCGCGCAGGACACCGCGGGACCAGGGGGCTACACCTTC.

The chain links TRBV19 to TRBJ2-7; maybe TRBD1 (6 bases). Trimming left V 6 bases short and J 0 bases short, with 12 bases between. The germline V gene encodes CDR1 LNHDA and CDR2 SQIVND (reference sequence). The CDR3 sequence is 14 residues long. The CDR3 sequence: CASRIRDNSYEQYF. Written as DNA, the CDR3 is TGTGCCAGTAGGATCCGGGACAACTCCTACGAGCAGTACTTC.